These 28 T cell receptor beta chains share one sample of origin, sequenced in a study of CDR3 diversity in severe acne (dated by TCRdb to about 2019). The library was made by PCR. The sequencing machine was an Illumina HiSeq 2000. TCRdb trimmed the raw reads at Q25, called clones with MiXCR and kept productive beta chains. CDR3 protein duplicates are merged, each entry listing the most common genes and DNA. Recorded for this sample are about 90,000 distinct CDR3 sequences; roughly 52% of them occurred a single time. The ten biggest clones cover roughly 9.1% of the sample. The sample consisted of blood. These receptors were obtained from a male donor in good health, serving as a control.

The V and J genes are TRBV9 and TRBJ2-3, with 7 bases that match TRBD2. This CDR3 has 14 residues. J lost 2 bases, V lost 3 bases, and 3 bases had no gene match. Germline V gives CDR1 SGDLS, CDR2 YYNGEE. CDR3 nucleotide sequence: TGTGCCAGCAGCGCAGCGGGGAACACAGATACGCAGTATTTT. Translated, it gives CASSAAGNTDTQYF.

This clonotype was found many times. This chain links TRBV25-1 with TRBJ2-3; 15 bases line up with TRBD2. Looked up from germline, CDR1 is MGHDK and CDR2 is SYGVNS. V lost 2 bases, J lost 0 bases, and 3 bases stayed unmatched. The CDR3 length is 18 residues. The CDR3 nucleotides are TGTGCCAGCAGTGAAGGGACTAGCGGGGGGCGGAGCACAGATACGCAGTATTTT. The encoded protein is CASSEGTSGGRSTDTQYF.

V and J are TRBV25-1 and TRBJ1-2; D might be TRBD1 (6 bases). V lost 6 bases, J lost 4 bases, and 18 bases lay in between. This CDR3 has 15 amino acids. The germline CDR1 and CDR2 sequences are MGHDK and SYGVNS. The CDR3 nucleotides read TGTGCCAGCAGCCCGTCGCACAGGGTATTCTATGGCTACACCTTC. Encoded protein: CASSPSHRVFYGYTF.

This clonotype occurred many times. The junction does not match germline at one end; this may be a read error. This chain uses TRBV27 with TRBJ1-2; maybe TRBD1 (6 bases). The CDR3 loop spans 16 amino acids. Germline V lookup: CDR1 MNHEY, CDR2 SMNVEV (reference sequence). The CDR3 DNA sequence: TGTGCCAGCAGTTCTGACAGGTCAGCGCCCCTCTATGGCTACGTCTTC. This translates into CASSSDRSAPLYGYVF.

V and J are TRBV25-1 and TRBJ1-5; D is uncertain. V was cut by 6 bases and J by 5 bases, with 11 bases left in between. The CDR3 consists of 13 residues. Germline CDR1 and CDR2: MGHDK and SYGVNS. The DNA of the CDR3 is TGTGCCAGCAGCACCGGAATGGATCAGCCCCAGCATTTT. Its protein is CASSTGMDQPQHF. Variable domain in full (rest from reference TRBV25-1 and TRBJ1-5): EADIYQTPRYLVIGTGKKITLECSQTMGHDKMYWYQQDPGMELHLIHYSYGVNSTEKGDLSSESTVSRIRTEHFPLTLESARPSHTSQYLCASSTGMDQPQHFGDGTRLSIL.

The CDR3 DNA sequence: TGTGCCATCAGTGAGGGTGTTAGCGGGGGAGAGACCCAGTACTTC. Amino acids: CAISEGVSGGETQYF. The chain combines TRBV10-3 with TRBJ2-5, with 9 bases that match TRBD2. The trim removed 2 bases at V and 4 bases at J, leaving 5 bases unmatched. The CDR3 extends over 15 amino acids. From germline, CDR1 is ENHRY and CDR2 SYGVKD.

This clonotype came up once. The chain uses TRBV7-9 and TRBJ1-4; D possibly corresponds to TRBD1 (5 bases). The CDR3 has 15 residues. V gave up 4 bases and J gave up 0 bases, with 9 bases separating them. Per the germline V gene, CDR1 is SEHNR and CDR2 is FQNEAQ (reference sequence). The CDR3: CASSWGPTTNEKLFF. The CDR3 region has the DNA TGTGCCAGCAGCTGGGGACCGACAACTAATGAAAAACTGTTTTTT.

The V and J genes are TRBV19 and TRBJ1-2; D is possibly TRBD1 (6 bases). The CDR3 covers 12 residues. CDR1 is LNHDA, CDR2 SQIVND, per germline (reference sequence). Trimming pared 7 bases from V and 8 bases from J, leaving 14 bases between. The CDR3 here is CASTTGIQGYTF. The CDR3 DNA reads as TGTGCCAGTACCACAGGGATTCAAGGCTACACCTTC.

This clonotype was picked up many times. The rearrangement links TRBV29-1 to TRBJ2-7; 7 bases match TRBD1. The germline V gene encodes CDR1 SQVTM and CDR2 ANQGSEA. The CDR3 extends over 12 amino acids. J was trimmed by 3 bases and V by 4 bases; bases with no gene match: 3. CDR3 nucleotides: TGCAGCGTTGGGGACAGCGACTACGAGCAGTACTTC. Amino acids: CSVGDSDYEQYF.

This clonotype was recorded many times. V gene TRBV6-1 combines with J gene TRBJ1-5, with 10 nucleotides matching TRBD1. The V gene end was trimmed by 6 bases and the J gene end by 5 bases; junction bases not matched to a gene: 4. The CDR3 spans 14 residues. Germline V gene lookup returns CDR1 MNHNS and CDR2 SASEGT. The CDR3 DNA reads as TGTGCCAGCAGCGCCGGACAGGGGGATCAGCCCCAGCATTTT. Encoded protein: CASSAGQGDQPQHF.

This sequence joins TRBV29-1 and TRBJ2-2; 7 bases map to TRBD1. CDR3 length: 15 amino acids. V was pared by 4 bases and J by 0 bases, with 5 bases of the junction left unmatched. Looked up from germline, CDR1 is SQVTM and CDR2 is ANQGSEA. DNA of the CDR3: TGCAGCGTTGGGGGACAGCCCTCGAACACCGGGGAGCTGTTTTTT. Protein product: CSVGGQPSNTGELFF.

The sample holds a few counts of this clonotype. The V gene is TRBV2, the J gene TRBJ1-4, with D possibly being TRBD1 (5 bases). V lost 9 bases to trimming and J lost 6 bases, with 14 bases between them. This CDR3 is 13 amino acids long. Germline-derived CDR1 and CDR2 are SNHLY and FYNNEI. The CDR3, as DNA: TGTGCCAGTAATCGGGACCTAGATGAAAAACTGTTTTTT. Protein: CASNRDLDEKLFF.

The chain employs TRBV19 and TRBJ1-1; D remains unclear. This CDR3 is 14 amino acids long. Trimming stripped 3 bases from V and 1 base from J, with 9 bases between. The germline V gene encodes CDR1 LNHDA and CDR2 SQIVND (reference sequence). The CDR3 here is CASSIGSRNTEAFF. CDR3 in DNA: TGTGCCAGTAGTATTGGGAGCCGGAACACTGAAGCTTTCTTT.

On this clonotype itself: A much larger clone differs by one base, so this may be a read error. In DNA form, the CDR3 reads TGTGCCATCAGTGCCAGGACGGCTACTGGAAACACCATATATTTT. This sequence encodes CAISARTATGNTIYF. V gene TRBV10-3 combines with J gene TRBJ1-3; no reliable D call. V was clipped by 4 bases and J by 2 bases, with 12 bases between them. From germline, CDR1 is ENHRY and CDR2 SYGVKD. The length of the CDR3 is 15 residues.

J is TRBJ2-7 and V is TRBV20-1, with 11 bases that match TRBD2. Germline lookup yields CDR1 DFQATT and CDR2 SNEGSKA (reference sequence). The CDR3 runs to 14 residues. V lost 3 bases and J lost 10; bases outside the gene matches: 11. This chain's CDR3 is CSARIAGGVYGQYF. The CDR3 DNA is TGCAGTGCTAGGATAGCGGGGGGGGTCTACGGACAGTACTTC.

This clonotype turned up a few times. This CDR3 reads CASSPLFNTEAFF. The CDR3 DNA sequence: TGTGCCAGCAGCCCACTTTTTAACACTGAAGCTTTCTTT. The V call is TRBV7-8, the J call TRBJ1-1; D call uncertain. Trimming shortened V by 5 bases and J by 2 bases, and 9 bases separated the two germline ends. The length of the CDR3 is 13 residues. Germline loops: CDR1 SGHVS, CDR2 FQNEAQ.

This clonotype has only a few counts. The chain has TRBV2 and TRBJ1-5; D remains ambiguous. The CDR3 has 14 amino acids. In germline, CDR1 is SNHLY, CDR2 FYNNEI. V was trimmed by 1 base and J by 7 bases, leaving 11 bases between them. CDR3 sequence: CASSEGGRNQPQHF. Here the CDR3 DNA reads TGTGCCAGCAGTGAAGGGGGTAGGAACCAGCCCCAGCATTTT.

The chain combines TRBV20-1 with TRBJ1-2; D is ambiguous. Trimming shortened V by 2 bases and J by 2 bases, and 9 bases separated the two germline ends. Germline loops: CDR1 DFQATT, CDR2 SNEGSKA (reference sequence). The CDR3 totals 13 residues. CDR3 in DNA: TGCAGTGCTAGATTAGACGGGAACTATGGCTACACCTTC. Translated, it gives CSARLDGNYGYTF.

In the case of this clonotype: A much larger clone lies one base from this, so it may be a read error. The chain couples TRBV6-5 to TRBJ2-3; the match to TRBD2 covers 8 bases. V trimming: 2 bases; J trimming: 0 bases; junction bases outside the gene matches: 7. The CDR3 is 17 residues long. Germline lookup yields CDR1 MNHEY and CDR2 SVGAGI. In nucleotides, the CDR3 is TGTGCCAGCAGTTACGGCTTGACTAGCGCCAGCACAGATACGCAGTATTTT. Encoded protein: CASSYGLTSASTDTQYF.

CDR3: CACRRERNNYGYTF. CDR3 DNA sequence: TGTGCCTGCCGCCGGGAGAGAAATAACTATGGCTACACCTTC. The chain combines TRBV6-5 with TRBJ1-2; D is unclear. The CDR3 extends over 14 amino acids. Trimming stripped 11 bases from V and 1 base from J, with 17 bases between. Per the germline V gene, CDR1 is MNHEY and CDR2 is SVGAGI.

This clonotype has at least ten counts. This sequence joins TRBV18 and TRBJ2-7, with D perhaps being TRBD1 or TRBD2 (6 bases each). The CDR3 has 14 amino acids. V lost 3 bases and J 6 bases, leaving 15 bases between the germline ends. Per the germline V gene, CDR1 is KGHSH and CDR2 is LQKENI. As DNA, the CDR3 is TGTGCCAGCTCACCGTCGGGGGCTCTGGGCGAGCAGTACTTC. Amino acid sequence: CASSPSGALGEQYF.

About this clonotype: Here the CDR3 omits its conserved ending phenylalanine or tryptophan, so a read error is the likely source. CDR3 loop: CSAGTRDYNEQFS. In DNA form, the CDR3 reads TGCAGTGCCGGGACTAGGGATTACAATGAGCAGTTCTCC. The chain recombines TRBV20-1 with TRBJ2-1, with 8 bases lining up with TRBD2. The CDR3 length is 13 residues. J lost 4 bases, V lost 6 bases, and 5 bases had no gene match. CDR1 and CDR2 (germline): DFQATT, SNEGSKA (reference sequence).

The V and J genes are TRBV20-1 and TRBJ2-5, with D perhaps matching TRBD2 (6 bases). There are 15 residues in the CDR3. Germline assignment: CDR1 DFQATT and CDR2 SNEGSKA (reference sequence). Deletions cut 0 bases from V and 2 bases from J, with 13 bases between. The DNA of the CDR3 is TGCAGTGCTAGAGAGTTCCGCGCGGGACAAGAGACCCAGTACTTC. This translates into CSAREFRAGQETQYF.

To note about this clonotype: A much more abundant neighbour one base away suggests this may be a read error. CDR3 sequence reads: CASGDPTASQPQHF. Written as DNA, the CDR3 is TGTGCCAGCGGTGACCCGACAGCGAGTCAGCCCCAGCATTTT. The chain joins TRBV2 to TRBJ1-5, with a possible D match to TRBD1 (5 bases). This CDR3 has 14 residues. Germline CDR1 and CDR2: SNHLY and FYNNEI.

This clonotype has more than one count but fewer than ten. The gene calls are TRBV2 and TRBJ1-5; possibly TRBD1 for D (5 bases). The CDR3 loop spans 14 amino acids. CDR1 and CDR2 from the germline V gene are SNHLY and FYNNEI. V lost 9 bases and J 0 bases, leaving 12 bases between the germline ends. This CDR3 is CASNRQNSNQPQHF. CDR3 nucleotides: TGTGCCAGTAACAGACAGAATAGCAATCAGCCCCAGCATTTT.

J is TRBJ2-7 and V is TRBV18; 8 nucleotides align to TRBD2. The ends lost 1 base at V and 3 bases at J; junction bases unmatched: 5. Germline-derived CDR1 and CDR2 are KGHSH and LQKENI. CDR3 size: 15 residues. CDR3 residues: CASSPRGLGGYEQYF. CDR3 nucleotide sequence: TGTGCCAGCTCACCACGGGGACTAGGAGGCTACGAGCAGTACTTC. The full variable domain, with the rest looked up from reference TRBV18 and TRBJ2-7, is NAGVMQNPRHLVRRRGQEARLRCSPMKGHSHVYWYRQLPEEGLKFMVYLQKENIIDESGMPKERFSAEFPKEGPSILRIQQVVRGDSAAYFCASSPRGLGGYEQYFGPGTRLTVT.

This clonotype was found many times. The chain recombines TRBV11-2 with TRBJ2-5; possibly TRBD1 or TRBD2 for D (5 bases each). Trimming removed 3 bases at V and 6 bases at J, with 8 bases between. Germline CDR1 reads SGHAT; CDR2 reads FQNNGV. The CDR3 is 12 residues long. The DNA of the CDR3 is TGTGCCAGCAGCTTTGGGGGAAAGACCCAGTACTTC. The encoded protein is CASSFGGKTQYF.

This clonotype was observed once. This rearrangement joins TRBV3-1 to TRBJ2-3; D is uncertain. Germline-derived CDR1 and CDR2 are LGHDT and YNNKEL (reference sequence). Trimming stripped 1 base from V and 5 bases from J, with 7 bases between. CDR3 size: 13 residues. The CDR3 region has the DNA TGTGCCAGCAGCCAAGCCTTCCGAGATACGCAGTATTTT. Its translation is CASSQAFRDTQYF.